Listed here are 9 T cell receptor beta chains from one sample, sequenced in a study of blood T cell repertoires in COVID-19. Assay: immunoSEQ multiplex PCR; the TCRdb copy retains only in-frame clones and omits some. The profile shows approximately 450,000 clones, approximately 90% of them singletons. Source material: peripheral blood. These receptors all stem from a woman aged 25 to 45 with acute or convalescent COVID-19.

DNA of the CDR3: TGCAGCGTTCTGACAGTCTCCTACGAGCAGTACTTC. Protein product: CSVLTVSYEQYF. The V call is TRBV29-1, the J call TRBJ2-7, with D perhaps matching TRBD1 (5 bases). This CDR3 region has 12 residues. Trimming pared 5 bases from V and 0 bases from J, leaving 8 bases between. Germline-derived CDR1 and CDR2 are SQVTM and ANQGSEA.

The chain joins TRBV6-5 to TRBJ2-7, with TRBD1 matching 7 bases. Germline values: CDR1 MNHEY, CDR2 SVGAGI. The ends lost 0 bases at V and 3 bases at J; junction bases unmatched: 5. The CDR3 totals 15 residues. In DNA, the CDR3 is TGTGCCAGCAGTTACTCGACACAGGGGCTCTACGAGCAGTACTTC. This gives the protein CASSYSTQGLYEQYF.

This clone appeared once. J is TRBJ2-7 and V is TRBV7-2, with D unresolved. V was trimmed by 2 bases and J by 2 bases, leaving 13 bases between them. The CDR3 runs 15 residues. CDR1 is SGHTA and CDR2 is FQGNSA in the germline V gene. The CDR3 DNA follows: TGTGCCAGCAGCTTAAGGCTGGGCGTAGCCTACGAGCAGTACTTC. This sequence encodes CASSLRLGVAYEQYF.

J is TRBJ2-1 and V is TRBV9; TRBD1 is a possible D gene (5 bases). The germline V and J ends were trimmed by 5 bases and 0 bases, with 12 bases remaining between them. The CDR3 covers 15 residues. The germline CDR1 and CDR2 sequences are SGDLS and YYNGEE. The CDR3 DNA follows: TGTGCCAGCAGTACCCAGGGTACCTCCTACAATGAGCAGTTCTTC. Its protein product is CASSTQGTSYNEQFF.

The rearrangement uses TRBV21-1 and TRBJ1-5. TRBV21-1 is a pseudogene. The CDR3 has 17 amino acids. The CDR3 sequence: CASSKFYTDYSNQPQHF. In DNA form, the CDR3 reads TGTGCCAGCAGCAAGTTTTATACGGACTATAGCAATCAGCCCCAGCATTTT.

Worth noting for this clone: The sample carries other DNA sequences with the same CDR3. This chain connects TRBV5-1 to TRBJ2-1; D uncertain. Trimming took 2 bases from V and 7 from J, leaving 4 bases between them. Looked up from germline, CDR1 is SGHRS and CDR2 is YFSETQ. The CDR3 runs to 11 residues. This CDR3 is CASSFSNEQFF. Written as DNA, the CDR3 is TGCGCCAGCAGCTTCTCGAATGAGCAGTTCTTC.

The chain uses TRBV18 and TRBJ1-1; TRBD1 matches at 8 bases. Germline CDR1 reads KGHSH; CDR2 reads LQKENI. The CDR3 length is 15 residues. V was pared by 3 bases and J by 9 bases, with 12 bases of the junction left unmatched. For the CDR3, the DNA is TGTGCCAGCTCACCCGATCAAACAGGGGGTGAAAAAGCTTTCTTT. Translating it yields CASSPDQTGGEKAFF.

The chain is built from TRBV18 and TRBJ2-2; no clear D gene. Trimming stripped 2 bases from V and 4 bases from J, with 11 bases between. Per the germline V gene, CDR1 is KGHSH and CDR2 is LQKENI. The CDR3 is 15 residues long. The CDR3 DNA reads TGTGCCAGCTCACCAGGGCTTCGTAGCACCGGGGAGCTGTTTTTT. Amino acid sequence: CASSPGLRSTGELFF. The complete variable domain, with remaining parts taken from reference TRBV18 and TRBJ2-2, reads NAGVMQNPRHLVRRRGQEARLRCSPMKGHSHVYWYRQLPEEGLKFMVYLQKENIIDESGMPKERFSAEFPKEGPSILRIQQVVRGDSAAYFCASSPGLRSTGELFFGEGSRLTVL.

This clone was observed a single time. The rearrangement uses TRBV6-4 and TRBJ1-2, with 9 bases that match TRBD1. Germline assignment: CDR1 MRHNA and CDR2 SNTAGT. J was trimmed by 3 bases and V by 7 bases; bases with no gene match: 9. The CDR3 has 15 residues. CDR3 protein: CASTPGTGSYYGYTF. The CDR3 nucleotides read TGTGCCAGCACCCCCGGGACAGGGTCTTACTATGGCTACACCTTC.